This entry lists 32 T cell receptor beta chains sequenced from one sample in a study of cytomegalovirus exposure and HLA in healthy donors. 60 Vbeta and 13 Jbeta primers were used in PCR. Measured with immunoSEQ multiplex PCR; TCRdb has only the in-frame clones, and not every one. The sample holds more than 70,000 clones, 65% to 80% seen once. Sequencing was done on a sample of PBMCs. Every receptor here comes from a middle-aged man in good health and CMV-seronegative.

The DNA of the CDR3 is TGTGCCAGCTCTCTTCTTGGGGACACCGACTATGGCTACACCTTC. Its protein is CASSLLGDTDYGYTF. The chain links TRBV18 to TRBJ1-2; TRBD1 might be the D (6 bases). Germline CDR1 and CDR2: KGHSH and LQKENI. The CDR3 length is 15 residues. Trimming removed 6 bases from V and 3 bases from J, with 17 bases in between.

The chain has TRBV29-1 and TRBJ2-1, with a possible D match to TRBD2 (6 bases). Trimming pared 4 bases from V and 4 bases from J, leaving 11 bases between. In germline, CDR1 is SQVTM, CDR2 ANQGSEA. CDR3 size: 13 residues. CDR3 region: CSVGGDGYNEQFF. The CDR3 DNA sequence: TGCAGCGTTGGCGGGGATGGATACAATGAGCAGTTCTTC.

This chain joins TRBV19 and TRBJ2-7; unclear D gene. The CDR3 consists of 14 residues. Trimming shortened V by 5 bases and J by 0 bases, and 11 bases separated the two germline ends. Germline V gene lookup returns CDR1 LNHDA and CDR2 SQIVND (reference sequence). This CDR3 reads CASSPERSSYEQYF. The CDR3 DNA is TGTGCCAGTAGTCCGGAGAGGTCCTCCTACGAGCAGTACTTC.

V and J are TRBV27 and TRBJ2-3, with TRBD2 as a possible D gene (7 bases). Germline values: CDR1 MNHEY, CDR2 SMNVEV (reference sequence). The CDR3 covers 15 residues. Trimming pared 9 bases from V and 3 bases from J, leaving 19 bases between. In nucleotides, the CDR3 is TGTGCCAGTACCTCCGGGCGGGGGCCTACAGATACGCAGTATTTT. Amino acids: CASTSGRGPTDTQYF.

The chain has TRBV5-4 and TRBJ2-3; TRBD2 matches 9 bases. Losses at the gene ends were 4 bases for V and 0 bases for J; bases not matched to a gene: 12. This CDR3 spans 18 amino acids. The germline CDR1 and CDR2 sequences are SGHNT and YYREEE (reference sequence). DNA for the CDR3: TGTGCCAGCAGCCAAGAGGGCGCGGGGGGGCCGAGCACAGATACGCAGTATTTT. Protein sequence: CASSQEGAGGPSTDTQYF.

The chain joins TRBV25-1 to TRBJ2-1, with TRBD1 identical over 9 bases. Trimming removed 4 bases from V and 3 bases from J; junction bases left unmatched: 4. Per germline, CDR1 MGHDK and CDR2 SYGVNS. The CDR3 runs to 15 residues. This CDR3 is CASSVRGQGYNEQFF. The CDR3 nucleotides are TGTGCCAGCAGTGTGAGGGGACAGGGCTACAATGAGCAGTTCTTC.

Comment on this clone: Other DNA sequences in this specimen translate into the identical CDR3. J is TRBJ1-4 and V is TRBV9; 8 bases match TRBD1. This CDR3 spans 15 amino acids. V dropped 4 bases and J dropped 2; count of bases not matched to a gene: 4. Germline V gives CDR1 SGDLS, CDR2 YYNGEE. The DNA of the CDR3 is TGTGCCAGCAGCCCAAGACAGGGGACTAATGAAAAACTGTTTTTT. Its translation: CASSPRQGTNEKLFF.

The V and J genes are TRBV19 and TRBJ1-4; D ambiguous. The germline V gene has CDR1 LNHDA and CDR2 SQIVND (reference sequence). CDR3 size: 13 residues. Trimming took 2 bases from V and 5 from J, leaving 6 bases between them. CDR3 coding DNA: TGTGCCAGTAGTATAAAGGAGAATGAAAAACTGTTTTTT. Its protein is CASSIKENEKLFF.

The genes are TRBV5-6 and TRBJ1-6, with 9 bases matching TRBD1. The CDR3 loop spans 17 amino acids. V dropped 4 bases and J dropped 7; count of bases not matched to a gene: 12. The germline V gene has CDR1 SGHDT and CDR2 YYEEEE. CDR3 residues: CASSLSAQGANNSPLHF. The CDR3 DNA is TGTGCCAGCAGCCTATCAGCACAGGGGGCTAACAATTCACCCCTCCACTTT.

The gene calls are TRBV27 and TRBJ2-3; 10 bases are shared with TRBD2. V trimming: 6 bases; J trimming: 1 base; junction bases outside the gene matches: 4. The V gene's germline CDR1 is MNHEY and CDR2 SMNVEV (reference sequence). CDR3 length equals 15 residues. As DNA, the CDR3 is TGTGCCAGCAGCCCGAGCGGGGGGGGCACAGATACGCAGTATTTT. Its translation is CASSPSGGGTDTQYF.

CDR3 region: CASSQGGHEQYF. The CDR3 region has the DNA TGTGCCAGCTCTCAAGGGGGACACGAGCAGTACTTC. The rearrangement links TRBV27 to TRBJ2-7; maybe TRBD1 (6 bases). This CDR3 is 12 amino acids long. Germline CDR1 is MNHEY and CDR2 is SMNVEV (reference sequence). The ends were cut back, 8 bases at V and 5 bases at J, with 13 bases in the middle.

The chain links TRBV7-7 to TRBJ2-1, with TRBD2 identical over 14 bases. The J segment lost 13 bases and the V segment lost 5 bases, leaving 7 bases of the junction unmatched. Germline V lookup: CDR1 SSHAT, CDR2 FNYEAQ (reference sequence). The CDR3 totals 14 residues. The CDR3 sequence: CASSPGLAGVRQFF. Here the CDR3 DNA reads TGTGCCAGCAGCCCGGGACTAGCGGGGGTTAGACAGTTCTTC.

The gene calls are TRBV4-1 and TRBJ1-6; D possibly corresponds to TRBD1 (5 bases). Trimming pared 4 bases from V and 10 bases from J, leaving 23 bases between. CDR1 and CDR2 (germline): MGHRA, YSYEKL. The CDR3 loop spans 17 amino acids. CDR3 coding DNA: TGCGCCAGCAGCCGCTACGGCACCGGGACTCCAAGGTCACCCCTCCACTTT. It translates to CASSRYGTGTPRSPLHF.

The chain employs TRBV7-3 and TRBJ1-2; TRBD1 aligns across 11 bases. The CDR3 sequence is 15 residues long. Trimming removed 5 bases from V and 8 bases from J; junction bases left unmatched: 10. The germline CDR1 and CDR2 sequences are SGHTA and FQGTGA. In DNA form, the CDR3 reads TGTGCCAGCAGCCTGTGGGACAGGGGGAGTGACGGCTACACCTTC. Amino acids: CASSLWDRGSDGYTF.

The rearrangement uses TRBV11-2 and TRBJ2-5; no definite D call. Looked up from germline, CDR1 is SGHAT and CDR2 is FQNNGV. The CDR3 consists of 13 residues. With 0 bases removed from V and 7 bases from J, the gap between germline ends came to 9 bases. CDR3 protein: CASSLDPTRTQYF. In nucleotides, the CDR3 is TGTGCCAGCAGCTTAGATCCCACCAGGACCCAGTACTTC.

This clone has a handful of counts. The V and J genes are TRBV4-2 and TRBJ1-2; D is possibly TRBD1 (6 bases). This CDR3 has 16 amino acids. V was clipped by 3 bases and J by 5 bases, with 19 bases between them. Germline V lookup: CDR1 LGHNA, CDR2 YNFKEQ. CDR3 bases: TGTGCCAGCAGCCAGCCAGGGGAGGGGCTAGAATATGGCTACACCTTC. Protein sequence: CASSQPGEGLEYGYTF.

The V and J genes are TRBV6-5 and TRBJ1-2, with 8 bases fitting TRBD1. After removal of 0 bases from V and 8 bases from J, the junction contained 5 bases not matched to a gene. Germline V lookup: CDR1 MNHEY, CDR2 SVGAGI. This CDR3 spans 14 amino acids. The CDR3 DNA reads TGTGCCAGCAGTTACTCAGGACAGGGACGGGGCTACACCTTC. Translated, it gives CASSYSGQGRGYTF.

The V call is TRBV28, the J call TRBJ2-7; weak D call: TRBD1 (5 bases). Deletions cut 3 bases from V and 5 bases from J, with 11 bases between. Germline V CDR1 and CDR2: MDHEN, SYDVKM. There are 13 residues in the CDR3. DNA for the CDR3: TGTGCCAGCAGTTTGTCAGGGTCCCACGAGCAGTACTTC. Protein sequence: CASSLSGSHEQYF. Together with reference TRBV28 and TRBJ2-7, the CDR3 gives the full variable domain: DVKVTQSSRYLVKRTGEKVFLECVQDMDHENMFWYRQDPGLGLRLIYFSYDVKMKEKGDIPEGYSVSREKKERFSLILESASTNQTSMYLCASSLSGSHEQYFGPGTRLTVT.

Only a few counts were recorded for this clone. The chain has TRBV19 and TRBJ1-5; 9 bases align to TRBD1. V shed 6 bases, J shed 6 bases, and the junction held 15 bases outside the gene matches. This CDR3 has 17 amino acids. The germline CDR1 and CDR2 sequences are LNHDA and SQIVND (reference sequence). CDR3 DNA sequence: TGTGCCAGTAGACCCCGGGACAGGGTGCTGGCGGGTCAGCCCCAGCATTTT. As protein: CASRPRDRVLAGQPQHF.

The chain combines TRBV10-2 with TRBJ2-3, with 8 bases matching TRBD2. The V and J ends lost 0 bases and 3 bases, in that order; junction bases with no gene match: 5. CDR1 is WSHSY, CDR2 SAAADI, per germline. CDR3 size: 16 residues. CDR3 coding DNA: TGCGCCAGCAGTGAGTCGATCGGGGGGGTAACAGATACGCAGTATTTT. Its protein is CASSESIGGVTDTQYF.

The V gene is TRBV30, the J gene TRBJ2-5; 7 bases agree with TRBD1. The V and J ends lost 3 bases and 5 bases, in that order; junction bases with no gene match: 6. Germline V gene sequence: CDR1 GTSNPN, CDR2 SVGIG (reference sequence). The CDR3 length is 13 residues. The CDR3 sequence is CAWRIQGRETQYF. In DNA form, the CDR3 reads TGTGCCTGGAGGATACAGGGGCGGGAGACCCAGTACTTC.

The chain uses TRBV6-4 and TRBJ2-2; D may be TRBD2 (5 bases). Trimming left V 0 bases short and J 7 bases short, with 12 bases between. Germline CDR1 reads MRHNA; CDR2 reads SNTAGT. The CDR3 has 15 residues. The CDR3 sequence is CASSDSTRLGGELFF. For the CDR3, the DNA is TGTGCCAGCAGTGACTCTACTAGACTGGGCGGGGAGCTGTTTTTT.

This clone was recorded a few times. The chain employs TRBV6-5 and TRBJ1-1; a weak D match, TRBD1 (5 bases). Germline values: CDR1 MNHEY, CDR2 SVGAGI. Trimming left V 2 bases short and J 1 base short, with 11 bases between. CDR3 length equals 15 residues. CDR3 sequence reads: CASSYGAGANTEAFF. The CDR3 nucleotides read TGTGCCAGCAGTTACGGGGCAGGTGCGAACACTGAAGCTTTCTTT.

CDR3 coding DNA: TGTGCCAGTAGGACAGGGGCCTCCATAGAGACCCAGTACTTC. Protein: CASRTGASIETQYF. The rearrangement links TRBV27 to TRBJ2-5; TRBD1 agrees at 9 bases. The germline V gene encodes CDR1 MNHEY and CDR2 SMNVEV (reference sequence). After removal of 9 bases from V and 4 bases from J, the junction contained 9 bases not matched to a gene. The CDR3 runs 14 residues.

The V gene is TRBV27, the J gene TRBJ2-5, with TRBD1 identical over 9 bases. Germline V CDR1 and CDR2: MNHEY, SMNVEV (reference sequence). The CDR3 contains 15 residues. Trimming took 5 bases from V and 5 from J; bases not matched to a gene: 9. CDR3 bases: TGTGCCAGCAGTGTCTCACAGGGGGCAGGGGAGACCCAGTACTTC. Its translation is CASSVSQGAGETQYF.

The chain carries TRBV7-3 and TRBJ2-1; the match to TRBD2 covers 15 bases. Germline loops: CDR1 SGHTA, CDR2 FQGTGA. The CDR3 is 17 residues long. J was trimmed by 4 bases and V by 5 bases; bases with no gene match: 6. CDR3 nucleotides: TGTGCCAGCAGCCTGACGGGACTAGCGGGGGGATACAATGAGCAGTTCTTC. Translation: CASSLTGLAGGYNEQFF. The full variable domain, its missing parts supplied by reference TRBV7-3 and TRBJ2-1, is GAGVSQTPSNKVTEKGKYVELRCDPISGHTALYWYRQSLGQGPEFLIYFQGTGAADDSGLPNDRFFAVRPEGSVSTLKIQRTERGDSAVYLCASSLTGLAGGYNEQFFGPGTRLTVL.

The rearrangement uses TRBV19 and TRBJ1-1, with 7 positions matching TRBD1. The CDR3 sequence is 16 residues long. J gave up 0 bases and V 7 bases, and 11 bases lay outside the gene matches. Germline CDR1 is LNHDA and CDR2 is SQIVND (reference sequence). This chain's CDR3 is CASNPSPGTVNTEAFF. Written as DNA, the CDR3 is TGTGCCAGTAACCCCAGCCCCGGGACAGTGAACACTGAAGCTTTCTTT.

This chain joins TRBV2 and TRBJ1-5; no firm D call. Germline V CDR1 and CDR2: SNHLY, FYNNEI. Trimming took off 4 bases at V and 4 bases at J, with 5 bases between the two ends. The CDR3 has 12 amino acids. CDR3 protein: CASSVNNQPQHF. The CDR3 bases are TGTGCCAGCAGTGTAAATAATCAGCCCCAGCATTTT.

This rearrangement joins TRBV6-5 to TRBJ1-2; 9 bases are a match to TRBD1. The length of the CDR3 is 15 residues. Germline CDR1 and CDR2: MNHEY and SVGAGI. V trimming: 5 bases; J trimming: 4 bases; junction bases outside the gene matches: 8. The CDR3 region is CASSQHRDRAYGYTF. CDR3 nucleotides: TGTGCCAGCAGTCAGCACAGGGACAGGGCCTATGGCTACACCTTC.

This clone was recorded once. This chain uses TRBV6-4 with TRBJ2-7; possibly TRBD2 for D (6 bases). Germline V lookup: CDR1 MRHNA, CDR2 SNTAGT. CDR3 length: 15 residues. V lost 3 bases, J lost 0 bases, and 12 bases lay in between. CDR3 protein: CASSEGAGSSYEQYF. The DNA for the CDR3 is TGTGCCAGCAGTGAAGGTGCGGGAAGCTCCTACGAGCAGTACTTC.

This clone was counted between two and nine times. V and J are TRBV5-4 and TRBJ2-7; tentative D call: TRBD1 (6 bases). Germline V gene data show CDR1 as SGHNT and CDR2 as YYREEE (reference sequence). This CDR3 contains 15 residues. Trimming pared 2 bases from V and 0 bases from J, leaving 12 bases between. The CDR3 sequence is CASSFGQGYSYEQYF. The CDR3 nucleotides are TGTGCCAGCAGCTTCGGCCAGGGGTACTCCTACGAGCAGTACTTC.

This clone was seen at least ten times. V and J are TRBV6-1 and TRBJ2-1; 10 nucleotides agree with TRBD2. This CDR3 region has 15 residues. CDR1 is MNHNS, CDR2 SASEGT, per germline. The J segment lost 6 bases and the V segment lost 3 bases, leaving 5 bases of the junction unmatched. CDR3 nucleotide sequence: TGTGCCAGCAGTGAGGAGCGGGGGGGCGGCAATGAGCAGTTCTTC. Translated: CASSEERGGGNEQFF.